This T cell receptor (beta chain) was identified in a study of blood T cell repertoires in COVID-19. This CDR3 contains 16 residues. V dropped 4 bases and J dropped 0 bases, with 13 bases sitting between them. Germline-derived CDR1 and CDR2 are LGHNT and FRNRAP. The protocol was immunoSEQ multiplex PCR, while the TCRdb copy is restricted to in-frame clones and leaves out a portion. The data contain around 170,000 clones, approximately 80% of them singletons. What was sequenced was PBMCs or T cells enriched from blood (not recorded which). The receptor comes from a man aged 60 to 75 who had been exposed to COVID-19. This chain uses TRBV12-5 with TRBJ1-5; tentatively, D is TRBD1 (6 bases). The CDR3 spells CASGSPQGYSNQPQHF. CDR3 bases: TGTGCTAGTGGTTCCCCACAGGGCTATAGCAATCAGCCCCAGCATTTT.